The 27 T cell receptor beta chains below come from one sample, sequenced in a study of early T cells in non-severe SARS-CoV-2 infection. TCRdb used MiXCR to reprocess the 5' RACE reads, holding one entry per CDR3 protein. The repertoire has tens of thousands of distinct CDR3 sequences, around 13% of them found once; the top ten carry around 1.3%. The sequencing sample was made of whole blood. The receptor source for this set is an adult who was a healthcare worker with PCR-confirmed SARS-CoV-2 infection or an uninfected control (not recorded which).

This clonotype was picked up many times. The rearrangement joins TRBV7-9 to TRBJ2-5; 12 nucleotides line up with TRBD2. Germline CDR1 and CDR2: SEHNR and FQNEAQ (reference sequence). J lost 0 bases, V lost 5 bases, and 4 bases had no gene match. The CDR3 contains 16 residues. The CDR3 spells CASSPRTSGDQETQYF. The CDR3 DNA follows: TGTGCCAGCAGCCCGAGGACTAGCGGGGACCAAGAGACCCAGTACTTC.

This clonotype was detected many times. The rearrangement joins TRBV11-3 to TRBJ1-3; D is uncertain. The ends were cut back, 0 bases at V and 4 bases at J, with 10 bases in the middle. This CDR3 is 15 amino acids long. CDR1 and CDR2 from the germline V gene are SGHNT and YENEEA. The CDR3 here is CASSLDGSFGNTIYF. CDR3 bases: TGTGCCAGCAGCTTAGATGGCAGTTTCGGAAACACCATATATTTT.

In its sample, this clonotype was seen a few times. The V and J genes are TRBV28 and TRBJ1-4; D is undetermined. V was cut by 8 bases and J by 8 bases, with 12 bases left in between. The CDR3 is 12 amino acids. In germline, CDR1 is MDHEN, CDR2 SYDVKM. CDR3 DNA sequence: TGTGCCAGCCCCGGGAGGAGGGAAAAACTGTTTTTT. This gives the protein CASPGRREKLFF. The whole variable domain, filled in from reference TRBV28 and TRBJ1-4, reads DVKVTQSSRYLVKRTGEKVFLECVQDMDHENMFWYRQDPGLGLRLIYFSYDVKMKEKGDIPEGYSVSREKKERFSLILESASTNQTSMYLCASPGRREKLFFGSGTQLSVL.

This clonotype was seen many times. This chain connects TRBV12-3 or TRBV12-4 to TRBJ2-1, with 8 nucleotides matching TRBD1. This CDR3 spans 15 amino acids. Germline trimming cut 5 bases from V and 5 bases from J; bases unmatched to any gene: 8. For the CDR3, the DNA is TGTGCCAGCAGTCCCACAGGGGGTTCTAACAATGAGCAGTTCTTC. Amino acids: CASSPTGGSNNEQFF.

The rearrangement joins TRBV29-1 to TRBJ2-1; a weak D match, TRBD1 (5 bases). The germline V gene has CDR1 SQVTM and CDR2 ANQGSEA. This CDR3 spans 12 amino acids. Trimming left V 3 bases short and J 8 bases short, with 11 bases between. CDR3 region: CSVEKGNDEQFF. The CDR3 nucleotides read TGCAGCGTTGAGAAGGGGAACGATGAGCAGTTCTTC.

The chain recombines TRBV2 with TRBJ1-5; 7 nucleotides align to TRBD1. From germline, CDR1 is SNHLY and CDR2 FYNNEI. V dropped 6 bases and J dropped 4; count of bases not matched to a gene: 6. CDR3 length: 14 residues. The CDR3 reads CASSPGTANQPQHF. The CDR3 bases are TGTGCCAGCAGCCCCGGGACAGCAAATCAGCCCCAGCATTTT. Looking up the rest from reference TRBV2 and TRBJ1-5 gives the full variable domain: EPEVTQTPSHQVTQMGQEVILRCVPISNHLYFYWYRQILGQKVEFLVSFYNNEISEKSEIFDDQFSVERPDGSNFTLKIRSTKLEDSAMYFCASSPGTANQPQHFGDGTRLSIL.

The V and J genes are TRBV29-1 and TRBJ2-1, with 12 bases that match TRBD1. CDR3 length: 18 amino acids. Germline V gene sequence: CDR1 SQVTM, CDR2 ANQGSEA. With V trimmed by 8 bases and J by 6 bases, 20 bases remained unmatched. CDR3 DNA: TGCAGCACTGGGAAGGGGACAGGGGGCGGTAAGACCTCCAATGAGCAGTTCTTC. Encoded protein: CSTGKGTGGGKTSNEQFF.

This clonotype was counted at least ten times. The chain uses TRBV11-2 and TRBJ2-7; 7 bases map to TRBD2. Germline-derived CDR1 and CDR2 are SGHAT and FQNNGV. This CDR3 comprises 15 residues. J gave up 3 bases and V 1 base, and 6 bases lay outside the gene matches. DNA for the CDR3: TGTGCCAGCAGCTTAGGACCCCGGGACTACTACGAGCAGTACTTC. Its translation: CASSLGPRDYYEQYF.

This clonotype was detected ten times or more. This chain connects TRBV12-3 or TRBV12-4 to TRBJ1-2; D is unresolved. V lost 1 base and J lost 6, with 15 bases in between. This CDR3 has 15 amino acids. This chain's CDR3 is CASSLDRGASHGYTF. The CDR3 region has the DNA TGTGCCAGCAGTTTAGATCGAGGTGCGAGCCATGGCTACACCTTC.

This clonotype was recorded at least ten times. V is TRBV20-1 and J is TRBJ1-2, with a tentative D call TRBD1 (5 bases). V was clipped by 7 bases and J by 3 bases, with 15 bases between them. This CDR3 is built from 13 residues. Per the germline V gene, CDR1 is DFQATT and CDR2 is SNEGSKA (reference sequence). DNA for the CDR3: TGCAGTGTCACAGGTTCGTCGGACTATGGCTACACCTTC. Its translation: CSVTGSSDYGYTF.

This clonotype showed up many times. The V and J genes are TRBV28 and TRBJ2-2; perhaps D is TRBD1 or TRBD2 (5 bases each). The CDR3 covers 14 residues. The germline CDR1 and CDR2 sequences are MDHEN and SYDVKM. Deletions cut 6 bases from V and 7 bases from J, with 15 bases between. The CDR3 region has the DNA TGTGCCAGCAGGAATATATGGGGGATCGGGGAGCTGTTTTTT. The encoded protein is CASRNIWGIGELFF. The entire variable domain, with the rest obtained from reference TRBV28 and TRBJ2-2, is as follows: DVKVTQSSRYLVKRTGEKVFLECVQDMDHENMFWYRQDPGLGLRLIYFSYDVKMKEKGDIPEGYSVSREKKERFSLILESASTNQTSMYLCASRNIWGIGELFFGEGSRLTVL.

The sample holds many counts of this clonotype. This chain connects TRBV20-1 to TRBJ1-1; unclear D gene. The V end was cut by 6 bases, the J end by 0 bases, with 17 bases between. Germline V CDR1 and CDR2: DFQATT, SNEGSKA (reference sequence). This CDR3 contains 15 residues. The CDR3 is CSATLKGSLNTEAFF. CDR3 sequence (DNA): TGCAGTGCCACACTTAAAGGCAGCTTGAACACTGAAGCTTTCTTT.

The V call is TRBV3-2, the J call TRBJ2-7; the table's D call of TRBD1 was not tested on the DNA. TRBV3-2 is classified as a pseudogene. The CDR3 sequence is 15 residues long. This CDR3 reads CASSQESGVPGEQYF. CDR3 nucleotide sequence: TGTGCCAGCAGCCAAGAATCGGGGGTTCCTGGCGAGCAGTACTTC.

This clonotype has more than one count but fewer than ten. This chain connects TRBV27 to TRBJ2-7; 8 nucleotides align to TRBD1. The CDR3 contains 14 residues. Germline V gene lookup returns CDR1 MNHEY and CDR2 SMNVEV (reference sequence). The J segment lost 0 bases and the V segment lost 6 bases, leaving 4 bases of the junction unmatched. CDR3 sequence: CASRTGVSSYEQYF. DNA for the CDR3: TGTGCCAGCAGGACAGGGGTCAGCTCCTACGAGCAGTACTTC.

This clonotype showed up just a few times. The V gene is TRBV20-1, the J gene TRBJ1-2, with no clear D. This CDR3 is 13 amino acids long. V gave up 4 bases and J gave up 2 bases, with 11 bases separating them. Germline V CDR1 and CDR2: DFQATT, SNEGSKA (reference sequence). The CDR3 sequence: CSATQPGNYGYTF. Here the CDR3 DNA reads TGCAGTGCTACCCAGCCCGGAAACTATGGCTACACCTTC.

This clonotype was detected many times. The genes are TRBV12-3 or TRBV12-4 and TRBJ2-1; no firm D call. This CDR3 spans 13 amino acids. The V gene lost 5 bases and the J gene lost 15 bases, with 20 bases spanning the gap. The CDR3 region has the DNA TGTGCCAGCAGTCCCGACTCCGGGCAAAAGGGGTTCTTC. It specifies CASSPDSGQKGFF.

A word on this clonotype: A much larger clone lies a single base off, so this may be a read error. The rearrangement links TRBV10-3 to TRBJ2-7; 8 bases are a match to TRBD1. Germline CDR1 and CDR2: ENHRY and SYGVKD. This CDR3 comprises 14 residues. The CDR3 loop reads CVIKPGQDSYEQYF. The DNA for the CDR3 is TGTGTCATCAAACCGGGACAGGACTCCTACGAGCAGTACTTC.

This clonotype has a count of ten or more. This chain connects TRBV7-2 to TRBJ2-1, with a weak D call TRBD2 (6 bases). CDR1 and CDR2 from the germline V gene are SGHTA and FQGNSA. This CDR3 comprises 14 residues. V was clipped by 3 bases and J by 7 bases, with 13 bases between them. DNA for the CDR3: TGTGCCAGCAGCTTTCTGGTCGGGGGTAATGAGCAGTTCTTC. Translating it yields CASSFLVGGNEQFF. The variable domain in full, completed from reference TRBV7-2 and TRBJ2-1, reads GAGVSQSPSNKVTEKGKDVELRCDPISGHTALYWYRQSLGQGLEFLIYFQGNSAPDKSGLPSDRFSAERTGGSVSTLTIQRTQQEDSAVYLCASSFLVGGNEQFFGPGTRLTVL.

This clonotype was detected ten times or more. The chain links TRBV7-2 to TRBJ1-2, with D maybe TRBD1 (5 bases). Germline V gene lookup returns CDR1 SGHTA and CDR2 FQGNSA. V dropped 0 bases and J dropped 2 bases, with 28 bases sitting between them. This CDR3 region has 21 residues. CDR3 protein: CASSLAPPLNVAGLMNYGYTF. Written as DNA, the CDR3 is TGTGCCAGCAGCTTAGCGCCGCCGCTGAACGTTGCGGGACTTATGAACTATGGCTACACCTTC. The complete variable domain, with remaining parts taken from reference TRBV7-2 and TRBJ1-2, reads GAGVSQSPSNKVTEKGKDVELRCDPISGHTALYWYRQSLGQGLEFLIYFQGNSAPDKSGLPSDRFSAERTGGSVSTLTIQRTQQEDSAVYLCASSLAPPLNVAGLMNYGYTFGSGTRLTVV.

At least ten counts were recorded for this clonotype. The chain employs TRBV7-2 and TRBJ2-3; the match to TRBD2 covers 7 bases. Trimming cost V 1 base and J 2 bases; bases outside gene matches: 6. The V gene's germline CDR1 is SGHTA and CDR2 FQGNSA. This CDR3 region has 16 residues. CDR3 in amino acids: CASSLVGGGDTDTQYF. CDR3 bases: TGTGCCAGCAGCTTAGTTGGGGGAGGGGACACAGATACGCAGTATTTT. The variable domain in full, completed from reference TRBV7-2 and TRBJ2-3, reads GAGVSQSPSNKVTEKGKDVELRCDPISGHTALYWYRQSLGQGLEFLIYFQGNSAPDKSGLPSDRFSAERTGGSVSTLTIQRTQQEDSAVYLCASSLVGGGDTDTQYFGPGTRLTVL.

In this sample, this clonotype turned up once. The chain recombines TRBV6-5 with TRBJ2-3; 11 bases align to TRBD2. The V segment lost 4 bases and the J segment 5 bases; nucleotides outside the gene matches: 8. This CDR3 contains 16 residues. Germline lookup yields CDR1 MNHEY and CDR2 SVGAGI. The CDR3 reads CASSSGSGRAVDTQYF. The CDR3 nucleotides read TGTGCCAGCAGTTCAGGTAGCGGGAGGGCCGTAGATACGCAGTATTTT.

This clonotype was detected only a few times. This sequence joins TRBV28 and TRBJ2-7; the D gene is possibly TRBD1 (6 bases). Germline V gene sequence: CDR1 MDHEN, CDR2 SYDVKM. The germline V and J ends were trimmed by 10 bases and 5 bases, with 12 bases remaining between them. CDR3 length equals 11 residues. Here the CDR3 DNA reads TGTGCCAACTCGGACAGCGACGAGCAGTACTTC. It encodes CANSDSDEQYF.

In this sample, this clonotype turned up many times. V usage is TRBV5-1 and J usage is TRBJ1-1; no reliable D call. The germline gives CDR1 SGHRS, CDR2 YFSETQ. Trimming pared 6 bases from V and 0 bases from J, leaving 9 bases between. The CDR3 totals 13 residues. This CDR3 reads CASKSEVNTEAFF. The CDR3 coding sequence is TGCGCCAGCAAAAGCGAAGTGAACACTGAAGCTTTCTTT.

This clonotype was seen at least ten times. The gene calls are TRBV3-1 and TRBJ2-1; D remains ambiguous. The germline V gene has CDR1 LGHDT and CDR2 YNNKEL (reference sequence). V was cut by 4 bases and J by 4 bases, with 5 bases left in between. This CDR3 is built from 12 residues. CDR3 sequence (DNA): TGTGCCAGCAGCCCCGGGTACAATGAGCAGTTCTTC. It specifies CASSPGYNEQFF.

This clonotype has at least ten counts. V is TRBV6-2 or TRBV6-3 and J is TRBJ2-1; D ambiguous. V dropped 11 bases and J dropped 5 bases, with 22 bases sitting between them. CDR1 is MNHEY, CDR2 SVGEGT, per germline. The length of the CDR3 is 15 residues. The CDR3: CAGSKTAGRNNEQFF. The CDR3 coding sequence is TGTGCCGGAAGTAAAACGGCAGGTAGGAACAATGAGCAGTTCTTC.

In this sample, this clonotype turned up many times. The genes are TRBV9 and TRBJ2-2; 8 nucleotides align to TRBD1. Germline values: CDR1 SGDLS, CDR2 YYNGEE. Losses at the gene ends were 0 bases for V and 7 bases for J; bases not matched to a gene: 5. The CDR3 contains 15 residues. The DNA of the CDR3 is TGTGCCAGCAGCGTAGAGGTGACAGGGGACGGGGAGCTGTTTTTT. It encodes CASSVEVTGDGELFF.

This clonotype showed up many times. The chain employs TRBV10-3 and TRBJ1-1; no clear D gene. The CDR3 has 13 amino acids. Germline V lookup: CDR1 ENHRY, CDR2 SYGVKD. V gave up 3 bases and J gave up 7 bases, with 12 bases separating them. CDR3 DNA sequence: TGTGCCATCAGTGAAAGCCGGACTGGTGAAGCTTTCTTT. It translates to CAISESRTGEAFF.